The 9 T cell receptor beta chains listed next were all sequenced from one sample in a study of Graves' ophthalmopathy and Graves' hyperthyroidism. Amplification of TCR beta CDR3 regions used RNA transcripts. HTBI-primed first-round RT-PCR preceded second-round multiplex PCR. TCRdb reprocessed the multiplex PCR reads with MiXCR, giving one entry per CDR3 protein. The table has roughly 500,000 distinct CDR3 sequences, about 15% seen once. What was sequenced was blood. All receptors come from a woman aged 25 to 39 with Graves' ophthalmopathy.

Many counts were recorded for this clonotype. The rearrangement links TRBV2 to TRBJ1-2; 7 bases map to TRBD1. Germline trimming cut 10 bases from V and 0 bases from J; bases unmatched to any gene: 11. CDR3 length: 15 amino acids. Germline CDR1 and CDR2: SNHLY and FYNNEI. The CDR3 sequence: CAIQIWTGSNYGYTF. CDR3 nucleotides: TGTGCCATACAGATTTGGACAGGATCTAACTATGGCTACACCTTC.

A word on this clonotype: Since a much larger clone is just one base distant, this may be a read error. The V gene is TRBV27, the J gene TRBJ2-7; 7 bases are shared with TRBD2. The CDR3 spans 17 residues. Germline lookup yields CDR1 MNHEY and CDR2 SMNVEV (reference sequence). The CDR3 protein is CASSPAVPSGLSSEQYF. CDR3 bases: TGTGCCAGCAGTCCCGCGGTTCCTAGCGGCCTATCCTCCGAGCAGTACTTC.

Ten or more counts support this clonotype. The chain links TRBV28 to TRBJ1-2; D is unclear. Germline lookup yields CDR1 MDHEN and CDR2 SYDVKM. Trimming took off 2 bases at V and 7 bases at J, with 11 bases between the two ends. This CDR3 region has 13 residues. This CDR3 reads CASSLVPLVGYTF. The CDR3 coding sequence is TGTGCCAGCAGTTTAGTCCCTCTTGTTGGCTACACCTTC.

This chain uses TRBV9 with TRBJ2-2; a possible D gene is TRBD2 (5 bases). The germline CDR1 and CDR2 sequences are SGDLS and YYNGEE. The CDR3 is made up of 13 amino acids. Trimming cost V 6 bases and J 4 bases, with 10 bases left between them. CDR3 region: CASTLTSTGELFF. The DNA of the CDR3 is TGTGCCAGCACCCTAACTAGCACCGGGGAGCTGTTTTTT.

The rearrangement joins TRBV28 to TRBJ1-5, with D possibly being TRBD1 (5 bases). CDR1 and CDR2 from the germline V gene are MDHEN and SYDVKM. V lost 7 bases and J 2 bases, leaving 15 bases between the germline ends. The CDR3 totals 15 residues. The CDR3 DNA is TGTGCCAGCAATAGCGGGCAGGGAGGCAATCAGCCCCAGCATTTT. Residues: CASNSGQGGNQPQHF.

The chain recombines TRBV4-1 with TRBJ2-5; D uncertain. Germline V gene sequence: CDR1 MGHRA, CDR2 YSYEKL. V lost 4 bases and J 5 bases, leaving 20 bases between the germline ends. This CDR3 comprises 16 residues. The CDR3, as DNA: TGCGCCAGCAGCCCCCGGGCTGGGTCTATAATGGAGACCCAGTACTTC. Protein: CASSPRAGSIMETQYF.

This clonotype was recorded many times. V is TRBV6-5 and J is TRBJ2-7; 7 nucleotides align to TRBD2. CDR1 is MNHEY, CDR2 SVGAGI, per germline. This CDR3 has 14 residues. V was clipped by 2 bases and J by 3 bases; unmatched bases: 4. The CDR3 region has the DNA TGTGCCAGCAGTTACGGGGCGGGAGACTACGAGCAGTACTTC. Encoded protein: CASSYGAGDYEQYF.

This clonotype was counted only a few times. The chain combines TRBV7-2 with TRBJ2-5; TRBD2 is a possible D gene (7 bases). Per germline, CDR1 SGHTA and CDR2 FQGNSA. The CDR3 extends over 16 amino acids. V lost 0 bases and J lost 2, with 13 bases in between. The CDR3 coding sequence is TGTGCCAGCAGCTTAGCGTCGGGGGGCGGGCAAGAGACCCAGTACTTC. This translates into CASSLASGGGQETQYF.

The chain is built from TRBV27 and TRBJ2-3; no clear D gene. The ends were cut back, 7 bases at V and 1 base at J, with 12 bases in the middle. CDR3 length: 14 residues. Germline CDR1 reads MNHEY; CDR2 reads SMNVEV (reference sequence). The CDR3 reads CASTFEPGTDTQYF. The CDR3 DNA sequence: TGTGCCAGCACTTTCGAACCGGGCACAGATACGCAGTATTTT.